Listed below are T cell receptor beta chains from one sample, sequenced in a study of T cell responses to AZD1222 COVID-19 vaccine. This table comes from immunoSEQ multiplex PCR, and its TCRdb copy is limited to in-frame clones, with some not included. The data contain 150,000 to 200,000 clones, around 92% of them singletons. The sequenced sample was peripheral blood, obtained on day 0 of AZD1222 vaccination. These receptors all come from an adult in good health. Both conserved end residues are part of each CDR3. Fields, in order: J gene, D gene, V gene, CDR3 protein. A D gene is named only where the DNA matches it firmly.

j_gene: TRBJ2-2; d_gene: TRBD2; v_gene: TRBV25-1; CDR3aa: CASSQRLAGNGELFF
j_gene: TRBJ1-1; d_gene: .; v_gene: TRBV18; CDR3aa: CASSRRGSLNTEAFF
j_gene: TRBJ1-4; d_gene: .; v_gene: TRBV7-9; CDR3aa: CASSLGDRTNEKLFF
j_gene: TRBJ1-6; d_gene: TRBD1; v_gene: TRBV9; CDR3aa: CASSVGGQNSPLHF
j_gene: TRBJ1-1; d_gene: .; v_gene: TRBV29-1; CDR3aa: CSVARFLGGGSTEAFF
j_gene: TRBJ1-6; d_gene: .; v_gene: TRBV5-6; CDR3aa: CASTRSAGYNSPLHF
j_gene: TRBJ1-2; d_gene: .; v_gene: TRBV5-5; CDR3aa: CASSLIPGNYGYTF
j_gene: TRBJ2-1; d_gene: TRBD2; v_gene: TRBV11-3; CDR3aa: CASSLVYSGSGVSLTNEQFF
j_gene: TRBJ2-7; d_gene: TRBD1; v_gene: TRBV6-6; CDR3aa: CASSSRDRGTYEQYF
j_gene: TRBJ1-4; d_gene: .; v_gene: TRBV6-5; CDR3aa: CAAQVRNEKLFF
j_gene: TRBJ1-3; d_gene: TRBD1; v_gene: TRBV18; CDR3aa: CASSPRTGAGSGNTIYF
j_gene: TRBJ1-1; d_gene: TRBD1; v_gene: TRBV10-1; CDR3aa: CASGDSPFGTEAFF
j_gene: TRBJ2-7; d_gene: .; v_gene: TRBV29-1; CDR3aa: CSVDTGTNAEQYF
j_gene: TRBJ2-2; d_gene: .; v_gene: TRBV14; CDR3aa: CASSPPFVYNTGELFF
j_gene: TRBJ1-6; d_gene: .; v_gene: TRBV11-2; CDR3aa: CASSLSSYNSPLHF
j_gene: TRBJ1-2; d_gene: .; v_gene: TRBV18; CDR3aa: CASSPGGSPNYGYTF
j_gene: TRBJ1-5; d_gene: .; v_gene: TRBV4-2; CDR3aa: CASSQGENQPQHF
j_gene: TRBJ1-2; d_gene: .; v_gene: TRBV19; CDR3aa: CASSWGSNYGYTF
j_gene: TRBJ1-1; d_gene: TRBD1; v_gene: TRBV29-1; CDR3aa: CSFGKQGPEAFF
j_gene: TRBJ1-2; d_gene: TRBD1; v_gene: TRBV29-1; CDR3aa: CSVDGQGNYGYTF